The rows below give T cell receptor beta chains drawn from one sample of a study of human T cells and chemical hapten exposure. One entry per CDR3 protein results from TCRdb running MiXCR on the RACE reads. The repertoire holds fewer than 130,000 distinct CDR3 sequences, about 10% seen once, with roughly 3.2% in the top ten. This specimen consisted of whole blood, obtained in connection with sensitization to the hapten diphenylcyclopropenone (DPC). These receptor sequences come from a middle-aged woman with alopecia areata. Some clones in this sample may be carry-over from other donors' samples. The conserved cysteine and the conserved F or W are not part of the CDR3 here.

>TRBJ2-3|TRBV28
ASSLYLGQGDTDTQY
>TRBJ2-1|TRBV12-3/TRBV12-4
ASSGDPPGYNEQF
>TRBJ2-7|TRBV6-5
ASRLSTVYEQY
>TRBJ2-7|TRBV4-2
ASSQVPAYEQY
>TRBJ1-2|TRBV30
AWGTGVGGYT
>TRBJ2-7|TRBV9
ASSPGSSYEQY
>TRBJ1-1|TRBV28
ASTITGHDTEAF
>TRBJ1-1|TRBV11-2
ASSLGAGVMNTEAF
>TRBJ2-1|TRBV11-1
ASIRGGVSRGEQF
>TRBJ2-1|TRBV6-6
ASSSRGGHEQF
>TRBJ1-3|TRBV5-1
ASKDSTGNTIY
>TRBJ2-7|TRBV4-1
ASSLYGDTYEQY
>TRBJ2-7|TRBV20-1
SSTDRENEQY
>TRBJ1-2|TRBV27
ASRGSQPPNYGYT